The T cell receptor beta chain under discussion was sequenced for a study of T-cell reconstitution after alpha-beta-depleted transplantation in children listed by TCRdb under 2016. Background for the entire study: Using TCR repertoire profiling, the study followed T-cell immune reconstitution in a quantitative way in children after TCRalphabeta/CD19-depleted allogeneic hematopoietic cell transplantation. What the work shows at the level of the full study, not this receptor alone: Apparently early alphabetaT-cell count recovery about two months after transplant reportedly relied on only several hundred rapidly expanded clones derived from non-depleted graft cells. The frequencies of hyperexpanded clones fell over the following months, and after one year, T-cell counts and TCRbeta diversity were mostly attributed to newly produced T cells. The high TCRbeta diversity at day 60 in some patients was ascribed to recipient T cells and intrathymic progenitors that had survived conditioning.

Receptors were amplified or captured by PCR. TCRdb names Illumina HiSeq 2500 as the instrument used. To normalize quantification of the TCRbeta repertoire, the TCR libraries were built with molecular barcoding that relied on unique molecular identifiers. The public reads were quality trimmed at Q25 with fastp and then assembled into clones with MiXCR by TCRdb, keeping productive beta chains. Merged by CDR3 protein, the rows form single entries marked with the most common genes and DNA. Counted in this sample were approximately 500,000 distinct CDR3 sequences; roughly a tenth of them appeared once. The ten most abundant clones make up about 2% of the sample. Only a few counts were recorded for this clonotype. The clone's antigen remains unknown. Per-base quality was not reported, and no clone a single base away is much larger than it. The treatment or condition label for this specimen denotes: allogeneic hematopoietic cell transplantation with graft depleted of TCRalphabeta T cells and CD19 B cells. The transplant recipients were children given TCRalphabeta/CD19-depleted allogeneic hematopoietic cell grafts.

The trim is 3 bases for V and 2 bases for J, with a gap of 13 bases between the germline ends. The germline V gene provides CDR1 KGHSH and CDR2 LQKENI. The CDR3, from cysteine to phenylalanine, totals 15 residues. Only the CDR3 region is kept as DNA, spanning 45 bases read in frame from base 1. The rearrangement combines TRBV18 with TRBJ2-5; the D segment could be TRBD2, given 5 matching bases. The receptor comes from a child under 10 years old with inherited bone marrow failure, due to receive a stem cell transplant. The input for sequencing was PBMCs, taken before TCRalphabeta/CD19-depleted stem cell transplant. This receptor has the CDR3 CASSPKRLLQETQYF. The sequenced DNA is TGTGCCAGCTCACCGAAGCGACTATTACAAGAGACCCAGTACTTC.